The next 4 T cell receptor beta chains were all read from a single sample in a study of blood T cell repertoires in COVID-19. Sequenced by immunoSEQ multiplex PCR; TCRdb stores in-frame clones only, minus some. The sample yields 150,000 to 200,000 clones, roughly 87% seen once. Material for sequencing was peripheral blood. These receptors came from a man younger than 35 who had recovered from COVID-19.

The chain employs TRBV27 and TRBJ1-2; 8 nucleotides match TRBD1. The CDR3 runs 14 residues. Germline V gene lookup returns CDR1 MNHEY and CDR2 SMNVEV (reference sequence). The V segment lost 5 bases and the J segment 8 bases; nucleotides outside the gene matches: 10. CDR3 DNA sequence: TGTGCCAGCAGTAGAGGACAGGGCCAGGGAGGCTACACCTTC. Encoded protein: CASSRGQGQGGYTF.

Concerning this clone: One junction end disagrees with the germline gene, perhaps due to a read error. The CDR3, as DNA: TGCGGTGCCGGGTTCCAAGAGACCCAGTACTTC. Protein product: CGAGFQETQYF. The chain uses TRBV20-1 and TRBJ2-5, with D uncertain. The germline V gene encodes CDR1 DFQATT and CDR2 SNEGSKA (reference sequence). The CDR3 contains 11 residues.

The V gene is TRBV2, the J gene TRBJ2-1; 9 positions agree with TRBD1. CDR3 length equals 14 residues. With V trimmed by 7 bases and J by 2 bases, 3 bases remained unmatched. Germline V CDR1 and CDR2: SNHLY, FYNNEI. CDR3 region: CASTWTGAYNEQFF. The CDR3 bases are TGTGCCAGCACTTGGACAGGGGCCTACAATGAGCAGTTCTTC. The complete variable domain, with remaining parts taken from reference TRBV2 and TRBJ2-1, reads EPEVTQTPSHQVTQMGQEVILRCVPISNHLYFYWYRQILGQKVEFLVSFYNNEISEKSEIFDDQFSVERPDGSNFTLKIRSTKLEDSAMYFCASTWTGAYNEQFFGPGTRLTVL.

This CDR3 reads CAISDGVLTEAFF. As DNA, the CDR3 is TGTGCCATCAGCGACGGGGTTTTGACTGAAGCTTTCTTT. The V gene is TRBV10-3, the J gene TRBJ1-1; no definite D call. The germline V gene encodes CDR1 ENHRY and CDR2 SYGVKD. V lost 6 bases, J lost 5 bases, and 13 bases lay in between. The CDR3 sequence is 13 residues long.